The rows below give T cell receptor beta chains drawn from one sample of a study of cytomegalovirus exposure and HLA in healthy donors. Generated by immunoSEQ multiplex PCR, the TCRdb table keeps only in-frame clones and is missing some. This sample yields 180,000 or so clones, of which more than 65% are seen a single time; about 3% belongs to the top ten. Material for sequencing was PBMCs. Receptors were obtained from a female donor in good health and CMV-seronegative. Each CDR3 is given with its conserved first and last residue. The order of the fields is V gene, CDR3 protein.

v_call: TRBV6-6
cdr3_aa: CASSLTAGVRGNTIYF

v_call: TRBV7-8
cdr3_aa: CASSWKSGSLYNEQFF

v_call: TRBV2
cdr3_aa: CASSAGYEQYF

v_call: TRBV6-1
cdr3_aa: CASSVRTATNEKLFF

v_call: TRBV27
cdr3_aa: CASSGLGGFLTDTQYF

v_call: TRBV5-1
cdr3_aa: CASSLVAGAGELFF

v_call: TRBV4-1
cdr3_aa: CASSPEGTGTYEQYF

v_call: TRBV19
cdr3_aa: CASSKLAGADYNEQFF

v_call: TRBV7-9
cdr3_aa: CASSKGAGNTIYF

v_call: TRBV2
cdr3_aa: CASSDHRLAGGLETQYF

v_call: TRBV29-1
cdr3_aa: CSVVAGGYEQYF

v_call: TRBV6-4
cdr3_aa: CASSVSPGQGTYGYTF

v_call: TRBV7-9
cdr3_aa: CSSSQKGREGNTDTQYF

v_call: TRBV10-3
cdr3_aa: CAIRAGANEKLFF

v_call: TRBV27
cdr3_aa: CASSRTANTYEQYF

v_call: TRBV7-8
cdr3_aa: CASSQGTSRQTQYF

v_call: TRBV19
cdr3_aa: CASSENPQGRSGYTF

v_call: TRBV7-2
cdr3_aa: CASSRLAGGGTGELFF

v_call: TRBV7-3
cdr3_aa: CASSLDGETVDNQPQHF

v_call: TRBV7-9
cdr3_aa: CSSSLAGQAINNSPLHF

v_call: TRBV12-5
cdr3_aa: CASGLGLDYTDTQYF

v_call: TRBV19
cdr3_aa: CASSPWDRGQDEQYF

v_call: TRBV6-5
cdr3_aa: CASTTSGSWETQYF

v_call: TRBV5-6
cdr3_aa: CASSNGRLAGTYEQYF

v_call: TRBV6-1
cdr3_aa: CASSKDRGFYGYTF

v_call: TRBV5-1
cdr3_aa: CASSLGQGGLNEQFF

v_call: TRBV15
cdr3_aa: CATSFDRNLEQYF

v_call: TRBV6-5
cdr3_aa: CASSSHVTGGWTEAFF